Listed below are T cell receptor beta chains from one sample, sequenced in a study of vaccination and CD4 T cells after COVID-19. Antigens for these TCRs are unknown. TCRdb re-analysed the PCR reads in MiXCR, keeping a single row per CDR3 protein. This table holds some 14,000 distinct CDR3 sequences, less than 70% found once. The specimen was CD4+ T cells from blood, cultured in vitro. These receptors were collected from a human donor who had recovered from COVID-19. The CDR3 runs from the conserved cysteine through the conserved F or W. D genes are given only for firm matches. Not every row has a clone size; where given, it reads once, few, many or a size class.

j_call	clone_size	d_call	v_call	cdr3_nt	cdr3_aa
TRBJ1-2	NA	NA	TRBV4-3	TGCGCCAGCAGCCGCCGAGGGGAGGGAGGCTACACCTTC	CASSRRGEGGYTF
TRBJ1-2	NA	NA	TRBV7-2	TGTGCCAGCAGCCCAGGTCTCGGGGACTATGGCTACACCTTC	CASSPGLGDYGYTF
TRBJ1-1	few	NA	TRBV7-2	TGTGCCAGCAGCCCAATAACAGGGAACACTGAAGCTTTCTTT	CASSPITGNTEAFF
TRBJ1-5	NA	TRBD1	TRBV6-1	TGTGCCAGCGCCGGTCTCGGGACAGGGGGTTCCAATCAGCCCCAGCATTTT	CASAGLGTGGSNQPQHF
TRBJ1-2	NA	NA	TRBV3-1	TGTGCCAGCAGCCATTTAGACAGCGGCTACACCTTC	CASSHLDSGYTF
TRBJ1-6	NA	TRBD1	TRBV28	TGTGCCAGCAGTTTATTCGGGACAGGGGATTCACCCCTCCACTTT	CASSLFGTGDSPLHF
TRBJ1-1	NA	NA	TRBV4-2	TGTGCCAGCAGCCAAGATGGGGGCGTCAGAGCTTTCTTT	CASSQDGGVRAFF
TRBJ2-2	NA	NA	TRBV12-3/TRBV12-4	TGTGCCAGCAGTTCCAGGGGGGGGACCGGGGAGCTGTTTTTT	CASSSRGGTGELFF
TRBJ2-3	NA	NA	TRBV20-1	TGCAGTGCTAGAGGGCCCAACGCGGGTAACACAGATACGCAGTATTTT	CSARGPNAGNTDTQYF
TRBJ2-1	NA	NA	TRBV6-1	TGTGCCAGCACTCCGGGAGTAGCCTACAGTGAGCAGTTCTTC	CASTPGVAYSEQFF
TRBJ2-1	NA	NA	TRBV2	TGTGCCAGCAGTGATCCCACCCGGGACTCCGTGTTCAATGAGCAGTTCTTC	CASSDPTRDSVFNEQFF
TRBJ1-5	few	NA	TRBV25-1	TGTGCCAGCAGTGAATCGGTCGGAGCCAATCAGCCCCAGCATTTT	CASSESVGANQPQHF
TRBJ2-7	NA	TRBD2	TRBV7-2	TGTGCCAGCACCCCTGGGGCGGGAGAACTCTACGAGCAGTACTTC	CASTPGAGELYEQYF
TRBJ2-3	once	NA	TRBV20-1	TGCAGTGCTAGCCCCCCTTTTGGAATGTCTCGAGATACGCAGTATTTT	CSASPPFGMSRDTQYF
TRBJ2-6	NA	TRBD1	TRBV7-3	TGTGCCAGCAGCTCTCCCGGGACAGGGGCAGGGGCCAACGTCCTGACTTTC	CASSSPGTGAGANVLTF
TRBJ2-7	NA	TRBD2	TRBV20-1	TGCAGTGCTAGTAGGCGGGAGAGCTACGAGCAGTACTTC	CSASRRESYEQYF
TRBJ1-5	NA	NA	TRBV6-2/TRBV6-3	TGTGCCAGCAGTTCGGACTCGAGGCAGCCCCAGCATTTT	CASSSDSRQPQHF
TRBJ1-1	NA	NA	TRBV7-8	TGTGCCAGCAGACCCATGGTAGGACAGCCCCAAGCTTTCTTT	CASRPMVGQPQAFF
TRBJ2-3	few	TRBD2	TRBV24-1	TGTGCCACCAGCGAAACTAGCGGGAGGTTAGGGGGAGATACGCAGTATTTT	CATSETSGRLGGDTQYF
TRBJ1-1	NA	NA	TRBV11-2	TGTGCCAGCAGCTTAGATGGGGCTTTCTTT	CASSLDGAFF
TRBJ1-1	NA	NA	TRBV10-3	TGTGCCATCAGTGCCCGGGAGGCTGAAGCTTTCTTT	CAISAREAEAFF
TRBJ2-4	NA	NA	TRBV24-1	TGTGCCACCAGTGCCTGGACAGAGGGCAAAAACATTCAGTACTTC	CATSAWTEGKNIQYF
TRBJ2-3	NA	TRBD2	TRBV7-2	TGTGCCAGCAGCCCACCGGGACTAGCGGGATATCATACGCAGTATTTT	CASSPPGLAGYHTQYF
TRBJ1-1	few	TRBD1	TRBV20-1	TGCAGTGCTAGAGATATGATGGACAGGGGATCAGCTTTCTTT	CSARDMMDRGSAFF
TRBJ2-7	NA	NA	TRBV4-3	TGCGCCAGCAGCCAAGCGGCAGGGTCCTACGAGCAGTACTTC	CASSQAAGSYEQYF
TRBJ1-2	NA	NA	TRBV12-3/TRBV12-4	TGTGCCAGCAGTTTAGTAGGGGCTCGGTATGGCTACACCTTC	CASSLVGARYGYTF
TRBJ2-7	NA	TRBD2	TRBV20-1	TGCAGTGCTAGAGATGGGACTAGGAGCTCCTACGAGCAGTACTTC	CSARDGTRSSYEQYF
TRBJ2-3	few	NA	TRBV7-6	TGTGCCAGCAGCTTATCCACAGATACGCAGTATTTT	CASSLSTDTQYF
TRBJ1-2	NA	NA	TRBV5-4	TGTGCCAGCAGCTTGGCCAGCAGGGTAGCTATCTATGGCTACACCTTC	CASSLASRVAIYGYTF
TRBJ2-7	NA	NA	TRBV2	TGTGCCAGCAGTGTTGAGGTCTACGAGCAGTACTTC	CASSVEVYEQYF
TRBJ1-5	NA	NA	TRBV28	TGTGCCAGCACCCTCACAGGGCAGGAACAGCCCCAGCATTTT	CASTLTGQEQPQHF
TRBJ1-2	NA	NA	TRBV7-2	TGTGCCAGCAGCTTAAGGTCAGGGAGTCAGAACTATGGCTACACCTTC	CASSLRSGSQNYGYTF
TRBJ1-2	few	NA	TRBV6-1	TGTGCCAGCAGTCCCTGGGTCGAAGATGGCTACACCTTC	CASSPWVEDGYTF
TRBJ2-2	NA	NA	TRBV7-9	TGTGCCAGCATTTCGGTAGAGGACACCGGGGAGCTGTTTTTT	CASISVEDTGELFF
TRBJ2-3	few	NA	TRBV11-1	TGTGCCAGCAGCGAGACCGGGACCCATCCCACAGATACGCAGTATTTT	CASSETGTHPTDTQYF